Listed below are T cell receptor beta chains from one sample, sequenced in a study of T cell responses to AZD1222 COVID-19 vaccine. Method: immunoSEQ multiplex PCR; TCRdb's copy keeps in-frame clones and lacks some. The sample carries approximately 140,000 clones, around four fifths recorded once. Here the sequenced sample was peripheral blood, taken on day 0 of MenACWY control vaccination. These TCRs come from an adult in good health. CDR3s leave out the opening cysteine and the closing phenylalanine or tryptophan.

v_call	j_call	cdr3_aa
TRBV5-1	TRBJ2-5	ASSFVAGGRETQY
TRBV19	TRBJ1-1	ASSITTGNTEAF
TRBV19	TRBJ2-7	ASSEGSGGEQY
TRBV19	TRBJ2-7	ASTPGGSGATSYEQY
TRBV5-1	TRBJ2-3	ASSLGAKSTDTQY
TRBV1	TRBJ1-2	TIQPAETGNYGYT
TRBV5-5	TRBJ1-1	ASSVGQFEAF
TRBV4-2	TRBJ1-5	ASSQDIGSNQPQH
TRBV10-1	TRBJ2-2	ASGGGTGELF
TRBV24-1	TRBJ2-1	ATSDWRRGGRRGDNEQF
TRBV7-9	TRBJ1-1	ASSLGGAPTEAF
TRBV28	TRBJ1-2	ASGSAGAANYGYT
TRBV6-6	TRBJ1-6	ASSYSTPLSSSPLH
TRBV28	TRBJ2-5	ASSLLGGRVQETQY
TRBV27	TRBJ1-6	ASADLNSPLH
TRBV7-9	TRBJ2-2	ASSSTPAGRAGELF
TRBV3-1/TRBV3-2	TRBJ1-3	ASSQDFGDELSGNTIY
TRBV18	TRBJ1-3	ASSPWSQAGNTIY
TRBV5-1	TRBJ1-6	ATRDRVNSPLH
TRBV19	TRBJ1-5	ASSPQRTGASNQPQH
TRBV25-1	TRBJ1-1	ASRRTGVRGLEAF
TRBV5-4	TRBJ2-1	ASSFGLAGYNEQF
TRBV7-6	TRBJ1-3	ASSRLTPGPKQDTIY
TRBV2	TRBJ2-5	ASSDQTPRETQY
TRBV19	TRBJ2-1	ASSIGAGVSGEQF
TRBV9	TRBJ1-1	ASSVGEYTEAF
TRBV7-8	TRBJ1-2	ASSLTDRAWHGYT
TRBV5-5	TRBJ2-2	ASSPPGGELF
TRBV12-3/TRBV12-4	TRBJ1-1	ASGQGEAF
TRBV9	TRBJ2-1	ASSVGPGGSDEQF
TRBV18	TRBJ1-1	ASSQGQGARGVAF
TRBV6-5	TRBJ1-1	ASSYSRTGGTEAF
TRBV6-1	TRBJ1-6	ASSDWTNNSPLH
TRBV7-2	TRBJ2-7	ASSSSGGTYEQY
TRBV18	TRBJ1-5	ASSAGTGGTQPQH
TRBV11-2	TRBJ1-2	ASSLTGYSGYGYT
TRBV11-2	TRBJ2-7	ASSISNRGPYEQY
TRBV4-1	TRBJ1-1	ASSQDPAYDTEAF
TRBV7-3	TRBJ2-5	ASSLTPSGGQETQY
TRBV7-2	TRBJ2-1	ASAWDSSYNEQF
TRBV7-9	TRBJ1-4	ASSGANVEKLF